The TCR beta chain described here comes from a study of OX40 agonist ivuxolimab in advanced cancers. Overall study findings and caveats: At 0.1 to 3.0 mg/kg, clonal expansion of CD4+ and CD8+ blood T cells had occurred by week 6. Fewer expanded clones were found on average in CD4+ than in CD8+ T cells.

With respect to this clone: The antigen is not known.

The CDR3 length is 15 residues. The germline V gene encodes CDR1 MNHEY and CDR2 SMNVEV (reference sequence). J lost 5 bases, V lost 5 bases, and 8 bases had no gene match. Assay used: immunoSEQ multiplex PCR; TCRdb lists only in-frame clones, some missing. The sample yields about 88,000 clones, approximately 85% seen once. This specimen consisted of CD4+ or CD8+ T cells sorted from blood, obtained in a trial of the OX40 agonist ivuxolimab. This receptor was obtained from an adult with an advanced solid tumor such as melanoma, head and neck, liver or kidney cancer. The chain employs TRBV27 and TRBJ1-1, with TRBD1 matching over 10 bases. The CDR3 nucleotides are TGTGCCAGCAGTCGTAGACAGGGGGCGAGAACTGAAGCTTTCTTT. Its protein product is CASSRRQGARTEAFF.